The clone carrying this TCR beta chain was seen only once. Its antigen is not known. Here immunoSEQ multiplex PCR was the method, and the copy in TCRdb shows in-frame clones only, minus some. The data contain about 370,000 clones, 88% of them seen just once; the ten biggest clones take up about 3.6%. Trimming took 7 bases from V and 8 from J, leaving 21 bases between them. The CDR3 length is 15 residues. Germline CDR1 and CDR2: SGHTA and FQGNSA. This specimen comes from a study of Ad26.COV2.S vaccination and SARS-CoV-2 variants. Study information: Enrolled in COV1001, the donor was in the Ad26.COV2.S trial arm, which received the vaccine.

The treatment: some 19 received Ad26.COV2.S at low or high dose, single or two shots; 5 received placebo; per-sample allocation not given. Sampling was done on day 63 after the first vaccine or placebo injection. Broader study findings: It was vaccine recipients, not placebo recipients, who had the higher spike-specific TCR breadth. An underestimation of total T cell responses may have resulted from the TCR breadth and depth analyses.

This sequence was found in a person aged 18-60 years who received the Ad26.COV2.S COVID-19 vaccine or a placebo. Sequencing was performed on peripheral blood, taken in a trial of Ad26.COV2.S vaccine versus placebo. The V and J genes are TRBV7-2 and TRBJ2-1, with D unresolved. The CDR3 protein is CASTRTREFPDEQFF. For the CDR3, the DNA is TGTGCCAGCACCCGGACCCGAGAGTTTCCCGATGAGCAGTTCTTC.